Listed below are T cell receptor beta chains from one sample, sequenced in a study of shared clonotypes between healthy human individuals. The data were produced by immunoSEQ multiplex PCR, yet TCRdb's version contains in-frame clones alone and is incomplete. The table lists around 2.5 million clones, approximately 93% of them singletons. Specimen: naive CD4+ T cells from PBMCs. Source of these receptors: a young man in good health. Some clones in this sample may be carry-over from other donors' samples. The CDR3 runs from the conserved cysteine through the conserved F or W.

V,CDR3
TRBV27,CASSSDRFGEAFF
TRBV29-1,CSARGQITGELFF
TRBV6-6,CASSFTGGVNEQFF
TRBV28,CASSLRSASAGREQFF
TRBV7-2,CASSFGTSGIGEQFF
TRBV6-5,CASSGTNNQPQHF
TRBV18,CASSPRAGREETQYF
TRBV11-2,CASSLDGSSGNTIYF
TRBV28,CAIKGVSYEQYF
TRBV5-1,CASSEAGEDSPLHF
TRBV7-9,CASSLVRGSSSYEQYF
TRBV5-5,CASSLFTDRPYEQYF
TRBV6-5,CASSQTVLYGYTF